The 4 T cell receptor beta chains given below trace back to one sample, sequenced in a study of shared clonotypes between healthy human individuals. Cells designated naive CD8 were CD45RO-negative and were positively selected for CCR7, with terminally differentiated effector memory CD45RA+ cells excluded. Clones were read by immunoSEQ multiplex PCR, and TCRdb kept only the in-frame ones, dropping some. The data contain roughly 890,000 clones, 80% to 95% of them singletons. What was sequenced was naive CD8+ T cells sorted from blood. These receptors all stem from a man between 25 and 39 years old in good health.

The chain uses TRBV9 and TRBJ2-5; D possibly matches TRBD1 or TRBD2 (7 bases each). The CDR3 has 15 residues. V gave up 4 bases and J gave up 5 bases, with 18 bases separating them. CDR1 is SGDLS, CDR2 YYNGEE, per germline. CDR3 in DNA: TGTGCCAGCAGCCCCCAGGGGGGGTTCGGGGAGACCCAGTACTTC. This translates into CASSPQGGFGETQYF. The full variable domain, completed using reference TRBV9 and TRBJ2-5, is DSGVTQTPKHLITATGQRVTLRCSPRSGDLSVYWYQQSLDQGLQFLIQYYNGEERAKGNILERFSAQQFPDLHSELNLSSLELGDSALYFCASSPQGGFGETQYFGPGTRLLVL.

The rearrangement joins TRBV7-9 to TRBJ2-7, with 14 bases matching TRBD2. Germline V gene lookup returns CDR1 SEHNR and CDR2 FQNEAQ (reference sequence). The CDR3 has 15 amino acids. The junction had 2 bases not matched to a gene; V was cut back by 5 bases and J by 2 bases. CDR3 residues: CASSMGLAGAYEQYF. The CDR3, as DNA: TGTGCCAGCAGCATGGGACTAGCGGGAGCCTACGAGCAGTACTTC.

Regarding this clone: Other DNA sequences from this sample encode an identical CDR3 as well. For the CDR3, the DNA is TGTGCCAGCAGCGTAGCGGACTATGGCTACACCTTC. Its translation is CASSVADYGYTF. The rearrangement links TRBV9 to TRBJ1-2; D ambiguous. Trimming removed 0 bases at V and 3 bases at J, with 3 bases between. The CDR3 loop spans 12 amino acids. Looked up from germline, CDR1 is SGDLS and CDR2 is YYNGEE.

The chain carries TRBV27 and TRBJ2-2; 8 bases agree with TRBD2. V was clipped by 1 base and J by 8 bases; unmatched bases: 9. Germline V gives CDR1 MNHEY, CDR2 SMNVEV (reference sequence). The CDR3 contains 16 residues. The CDR3 reads CASSLLGTSGGGELFF. The CDR3 nucleotides are TGTGCCAGCAGTTTATTGGGGACTAGTGGCGGAGGGGAGCTGTTTTTT.